The next 5 T cell receptor beta chains were all read from a single sample in a study of T cell changes during pregnancy in multiple sclerosis. Generated by immunoSEQ multiplex PCR, the TCRdb table keeps only in-frame clones and is missing some. Among about 49,000 clones, about 92% were seen once, and the ten largest hold around 0.89%. The sample in question was peripheral blood, obtained after pregnancy. Every receptor here comes from a female donor with multiple sclerosis, enrolled in a pregnancy study.

The chain combines TRBV14 with TRBJ1-1, with D unresolved. The CDR3 extends over 15 amino acids. Trimming stripped 2 bases from V and 5 bases from J, with 15 bases between. CDR1 is SGHDN and CDR2 is FVKESK in the germline V gene. The CDR3 bases are TGTGCCAGCAGCCAACTGCAGGCCACGGGGACTGAAGCTTTCTTT. It specifies CASSQLQATGTEAFF.

The chain carries TRBV5-8 and TRBJ2-7; 8 bases match TRBD1. Per germline, CDR1 SGHTS and CDR2 YDEGEE. CDR3 size: 14 residues. V dropped 0 bases and J dropped 6; count of bases not matched to a gene: 5. CDR3 amino acids: CASSLGTGLPEQYF. DNA of the CDR3: TGTGCCAGCAGCTTGGGGACAGGGCTACCCGAGCAGTACTTC. The whole variable domain, remainder taken from reference TRBV5-8 and TRBJ2-7, is EAGVTQSPTHLIKTRGQQATLRCSPISGHTSVYWYQQALGLGLQFLLWYDEGEERNRGNFPPRFSGRQFPNYSSELNVNALELEDSALYLCASSLGTGLPEQYFGPGTRLTVT.

The count of this clone is one. The gene calls are TRBV20-1 and TRBJ2-7; TRBD1 aligns across 7 bases. Germline V gene sequence: CDR1 DFQATT, CDR2 SNEGSKA (reference sequence). V dropped 4 bases and J dropped 11; count of bases not matched to a gene: 5. CDR3 length: 10 residues. The CDR3, as DNA: TGCAGTGCTACCGGACAGGACGAGTACTTC. The encoded protein is CSATGQDEYF.

The chain recombines TRBV30 with TRBJ1-1; 7 bases are a match to TRBD1. Germline V gives CDR1 GTSNPN, CDR2 SVGIG (reference sequence). The trim removed 3 bases at V and 0 bases at J, leaving 4 bases unmatched. The CDR3 is 14 residues long. CDR3 sequence: CAWSKGQLNTEAFF. In nucleotides, the CDR3 is TGTGCCTGGAGCAAGGGACAGCTGAACACTGAAGCTTTCTTT.

This chain connects TRBV7-3 to TRBJ2-1; D unclear. Germline CDR1 SGHTA, CDR2 FQGTGA. Trimming left V 5 bases short and J 5 bases short, with 10 bases between. CDR3 length equals 13 residues. The CDR3 DNA follows: TGTGCCAGCAGCCCCCGGGTCAACAATGAGCAGTTCTTC. Translated, it gives CASSPRVNNEQFF. Drawing the rest from reference TRBV7-3 and TRBJ2-1, the complete variable domain is GAGVSQTPSNKVTEKGKYVELRCDPISGHTALYWYRQSLGQGPEFLIYFQGTGAADDSGLPNDRFFAVRPEGSVSTLKIQRTERGDSAVYLCASSPRVNNEQFFGPGTRLTVL.